The entry below gives a single T cell receptor (beta chain) sequence along with its context. The data belong to a study of blood T cell repertoires in COVID-19. As for the study in general: Acute and convalescent COVID-19 specimens originated in the United States, Italy and Spain. From T cells, B-cell-depleted T cells, or PBMCs came the material, which was cDNA or gDNA.

The repertoire was sequenced with immunoSEQ multiplex PCR; TCRdb's copy has only in-frame clones and lacks some. This table holds 120,000 to 150,000 clones, 79% found once. Germline V gives CDR1 LGHDT, CDR2 YNNKEL (reference sequence). The CDR3 runs to 14 residues. V dropped 1 base and J dropped 1 base, with 7 bases sitting between them. The sequence was collected from a man in his sixties with acute or convalescent COVID-19. Input material: peripheral blood. V is TRBV3-1 (or the pseudogene TRBV3-2) and J is TRBJ2-5, with D unclear. CDR3 sequence: CASSQGQVQETQYF. As DNA, the CDR3 is TGTGCCAGCAGCCAAGGGCAGGTCCAAGAGACCCAGTACTTC.